Presented here are 9 T cell receptor beta chains from one specimen sequenced in a study of cytomegalovirus exposure and HLA in healthy donors. PCR involved 60 Vbeta and 13 Jbeta primers. The protocol was immunoSEQ multiplex PCR, while the TCRdb copy is restricted to in-frame clones and leaves out a portion. The sample yields 170,000 or so clones, just under 80% seen once. Sequenced: PBMCs. Receptors originate from a woman between 50 and 59 years old in good health and CMV-seropositive.

The table lists this clone with a count of one. V and J are TRBV5-1 and TRBJ2-7, with D possibly matching TRBD2 (6 bases). The CDR3 has 15 residues. Trimming removed 0 bases at V and 3 bases at J, with 13 bases between. Germline V lookup: CDR1 SGHRS, CDR2 YFSETQ. The CDR3 nucleotides read TGCGCCAGCAGCTTGGTTGGGAGGTCGGGCTACGAGCAGTACTTC. It encodes CASSLVGRSGYEQYF.

This clone was seen only a few times. This sequence joins TRBV6-5 and TRBJ1-4, with D unresolved. The CDR3 has 11 residues. The germline gives CDR1 MNHEY, CDR2 SVGAGI. V was clipped by 6 bases and J by 7 bases, with 6 bases between them. DNA of the CDR3: TGTGCCAGCAGCCGAGGTGAAAAACTGTTTTTT. This sequence encodes CASSRGEKLFF.

The chain recombines TRBV18 with TRBJ1-4; no clear D gene. V lost 4 bases and J lost 4, with 10 bases in between. The CDR3 is 14 residues long. Germline assignment: CDR1 KGHSH and CDR2 LQKENI. The CDR3 is CASSRFSGNEKLFF. The CDR3, as DNA: TGTGCCAGCTCACGATTCTCGGGTAATGAAAAACTGTTTTTT.

The rearrangement joins TRBV5-4 to TRBJ1-2; a possible D gene is TRBD1 (5 bases). Between the trimmed V and J ends, which lost 2 bases and 6 bases, there was a span of 17 bases. The CDR3 consists of 15 residues. Per the germline V gene, CDR1 is SGHNT and CDR2 is YYREEE (reference sequence). The CDR3 DNA reads TGTGCCAGCAGCTTCCCTAGTACGGGGGTTAATGGCTACACCTTC. It is translated as CASSFPSTGVNGYTF.

The sample holds one count of this clone. V is TRBV19 and J is TRBJ1-1; the D gene is possibly TRBD1 (5 bases). This CDR3 spans 13 amino acids. Germline CDR1 LNHDA, CDR2 SQIVND (reference sequence). The V and J ends lost 4 bases and 12 bases respectively, with 18 bases between them. DNA of the CDR3: TGTGCCAGTAGTACCGATCGACAGCCGGATACTTTCTTT. Translated: CASSTDRQPDTFF.

This clone was recorded a few times. The J gene is TRBJ1-6, the V gene TRBV29-1; a weak D match, TRBD1 (5 bases). V lost 4 bases and J 2 bases, leaving 12 bases between the germline ends. Germline-derived CDR1 and CDR2 are SQVTM and ANQGSEA. The CDR3 sequence is 15 residues long. CDR3 sequence: CSVGEGSAYNSPLHF. In DNA form, the CDR3 reads TGCAGCGTTGGAGAGGGGAGCGCCTATAATTCACCCCTCCACTTT.

This clone was seen once. The junction differs from germline at one of its ends, possibly a read error. The J gene is TRBJ1-2, the V gene TRBV5-5; D possibly corresponds to TRBD1 (5 bases). In germline, CDR1 is SGHKS, CDR2 YYEKEE (reference sequence). There are 14 residues in the CDR3. In DNA, the CDR3 is TGTGCCAGCAACTTGCGCCAGGGAAACTATGGCTACACCTTC. This codes for CASNLRQGNYGYTF.

A few counts support this clone. The rearrangement joins TRBV12-5 to TRBJ2-7; 8 nucleotides agree with TRBD2. The CDR3 runs 15 residues. With 2 bases clipped from V and 7 bases from J, the junction kept 10 bases outside the gene matches. Germline V gives CDR1 LGHNT, CDR2 FRNRAP. The CDR3 sequence is CASGLRLAGGLEQYF. The CDR3 DNA sequence: TGTGCTAGTGGTTTGAGGCTAGCGGGCGGCTTAGAGCAGTACTTC.

CDR3 region: CSASYGPRRFF. CDR3 nucleotides: TGCAGTGCTAGTTACGGTCCGAGGCGGTTCTTC. The chain carries TRBV20-1 and TRBJ2-1; D is unclear. The CDR3 contains 11 residues. With 3 bases removed from V and 15 bases from J, the gap between germline ends came to 15 bases. Per the germline V gene, CDR1 is DFQATT and CDR2 is SNEGSKA (reference sequence).